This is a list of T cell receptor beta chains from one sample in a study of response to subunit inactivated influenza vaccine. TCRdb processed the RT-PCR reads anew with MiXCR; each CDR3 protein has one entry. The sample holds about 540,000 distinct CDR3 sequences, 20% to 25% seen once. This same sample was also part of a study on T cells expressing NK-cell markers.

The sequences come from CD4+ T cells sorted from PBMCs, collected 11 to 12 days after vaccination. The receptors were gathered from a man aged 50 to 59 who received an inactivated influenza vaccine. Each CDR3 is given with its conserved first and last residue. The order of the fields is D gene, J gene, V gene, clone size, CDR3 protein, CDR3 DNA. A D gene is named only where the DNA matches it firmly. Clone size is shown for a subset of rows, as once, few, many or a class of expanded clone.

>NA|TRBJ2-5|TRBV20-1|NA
CSAQQGRDAVETQYF
TGCAGTGCTCAACAGGGCCGAGATGCAGTAGAGACCCAGTACTTC
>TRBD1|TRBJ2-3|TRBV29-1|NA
CSVADRGRRTDTQYF
TGCAGCGTTGCAGACAGGGGGAGGAGGACAGATACGCAGTATTTT
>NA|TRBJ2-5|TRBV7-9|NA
CASSSQQGQLAETQYF
TGTGCCAGCAGCTCCCAACAAGGACAGTTGGCAGAGACCCAGTACTTC
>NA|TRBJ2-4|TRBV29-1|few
CSVEVQGHDIQYF
TGCAGCGTTGAAGTACAGGGTCATGACATTCAGTACTTC
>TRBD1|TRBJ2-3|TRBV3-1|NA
CASSPTGEEDTQYF
TGTGCCAGCAGCCCGACAGGGGAGGAAGATACGCAGTATTTT
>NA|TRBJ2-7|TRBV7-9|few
CAIYEQYF
TGTGCCATATACGAGCAGTACTTC
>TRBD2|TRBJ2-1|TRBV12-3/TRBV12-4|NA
CASMVGRAYNEQFF
TGTGCCAGCATGGTCGGGAGGGCCTACAATGAGCAGTTCTTC
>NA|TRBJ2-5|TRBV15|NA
CATSSGARETQYF
TGTGCCACCAGCAGTGGGGCCAGGGAGACCCAGTACTTC
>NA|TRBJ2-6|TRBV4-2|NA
CASSLYPSRDGSGANVLTF
TGTGCCAGCAGCCTGTATCCGTCGAGGGACGGATCTGGGGCCAACGTCCTGACTTTC
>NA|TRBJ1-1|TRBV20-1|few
CSARGPAGTTEAFF
TGCAGTGCCAGGGGCCCTGCGGGGACCACTGAAGCTTTCTTT
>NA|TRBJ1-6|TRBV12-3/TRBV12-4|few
CASKREYNSPLHF
TGTGCCAGCAAACGGGAGTATAATTCACCCCTCCACTTT
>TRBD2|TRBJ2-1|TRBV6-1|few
CASTMLPSGSRNEQFF
TGTGCCAGCACCATGCTGCCTAGCGGGAGTCGGAATGAGCAGTTCTTC
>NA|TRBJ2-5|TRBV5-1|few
CASFGGLNQETQYF
TGCGCCAGCTTTGGGGGGCTGAATCAAGAGACCCAGTACTTC
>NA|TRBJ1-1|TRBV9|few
CASSPRTSSPNTEAFF
TGTGCCAGCAGCCCAAGGACATCGTCTCCGAACACTGAAGCTTTCTTT
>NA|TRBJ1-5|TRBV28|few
CASSPPARGQPQHF
TGTGCCAGCAGTCCCCCGGCCCGGGGTCAGCCCCAGCATTTT
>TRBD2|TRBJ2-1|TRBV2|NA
CASSEAGLAGGGEQFF
TGTGCCAGCAGTGAAGCGGGACTAGCGGGAGGGGGGGAGCAGTTCTTC
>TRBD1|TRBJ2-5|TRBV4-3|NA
CASSQDLTGQETQYF
TGCGCCAGCAGCCAAGATTTGACAGGGCAAGAGACCCAGTACTTC
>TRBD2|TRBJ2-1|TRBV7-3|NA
CASSLTGRSGSGNEQFF
TGTGCCAGCAGCTTAACGGGACGGAGCGGGAGCGGTAATGAGCAGTTCTTC
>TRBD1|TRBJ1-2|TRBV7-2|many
CASSADRGRGYGYTF
TGTGCCAGCAGCGCGGACAGGGGGCGCGGCTATGGCTACACCTTC
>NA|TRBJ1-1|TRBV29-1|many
CSITEGLTGSTEAFF
TGCAGCATAACCGAGGGCCTAACAGGGAGCACTGAAGCTTTCTTT
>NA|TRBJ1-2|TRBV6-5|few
CASSYSRGDYGYTF
TGTGCCAGCAGTTACTCGAGGGGAGACTATGGCTACACCTTC
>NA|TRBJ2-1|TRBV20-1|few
CSVLGEKTNNEQFF
TGCAGTGTTCTCGGGGAGAAAACTAACAATGAGCAGTTCTTC
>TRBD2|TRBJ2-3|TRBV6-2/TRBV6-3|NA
CASSYSLAGGIDTQYF
TGTGCCAGCAGTTACAGCCTAGCGGGAGGCATAGATACGCAGTATTTT
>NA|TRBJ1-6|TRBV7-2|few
CASSPGILGSPLHF
TGTGCCAGCAGCCCCGGGATTCTAGGTTCACCCCTCCACTTT
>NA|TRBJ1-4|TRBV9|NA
CASSVGALAVPYNEKLFF
TGTGCCAGCAGCGTAGGGGCCCTCGCCGTACCATACAATGAAAAACTGTTTTTT
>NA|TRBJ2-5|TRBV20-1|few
CSATKIQETQYF
TGCAGTGCTACAAAAATACAAGAGACCCAGTACTTC
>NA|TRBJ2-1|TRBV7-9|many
CASSLDSPLYNEQFF
TGTGCCAGCAGCCTAGACAGTCCCCTTTACAATGAGCAGTTCTTC
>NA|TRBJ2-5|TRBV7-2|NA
CASSLVGQGQSETQYF
TGTGCCAGCAGCTTAGTGGGCCAGGGGCAGTCCGAGACCCAGTACTTC
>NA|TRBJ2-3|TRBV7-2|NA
CASSLARNTQYF
TGTGCCAGCAGCTTAGCTCGAAATACGCAGTATTTT
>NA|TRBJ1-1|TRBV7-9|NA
CASSPRNMNTEAFF
TGTGCCAGCAGCCCACGTAATATGAACACTGAAGCTTTCTTT
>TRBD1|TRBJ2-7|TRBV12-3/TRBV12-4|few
CASRSAGTGSYEQYF
TGTGCCAGCAGATCGGCCGGGACAGGCTCCTACGAGCAGTACTTC
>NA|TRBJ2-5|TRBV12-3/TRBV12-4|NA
CASSPGGVAEETQYF
TGTGCCAGCAGCCCTGGGGGAGTTGCTGAAGAGACCCAGTACTTC
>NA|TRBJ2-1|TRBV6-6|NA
CASSYSRGSEQFF
TGTGCCAGCAGTTACTCGAGGGGGAGTGAGCAGTTCTTC
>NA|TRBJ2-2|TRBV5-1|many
CASSPHAANTGELFF
TGCGCCAGCAGCCCTCATGCGGCGAACACCGGGGAGCTGTTTTTT
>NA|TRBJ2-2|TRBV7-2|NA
CASSFNRPTGELFF
TGTGCCAGCAGCTTTAACCGTCCGACCGGGGAGCTGTTTTTT
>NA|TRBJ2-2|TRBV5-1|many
CASSLAGTGELFF
TGCGCCAGCAGCTTGGCGGGCACCGGGGAGCTGTTTTTT
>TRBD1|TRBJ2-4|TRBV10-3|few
CATGDRGAKNIQYF
TGTGCCACTGGGGACAGGGGAGCCAAAAACATTCAGTACTTC
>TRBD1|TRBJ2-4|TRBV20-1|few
CSASEQGVAKNIQYF
TGCAGTGCTAGCGAACAGGGGGTTGCCAAAAACATTCAGTACTTC
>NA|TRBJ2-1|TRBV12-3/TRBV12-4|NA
CASIGQNTYNEQFF
TGTGCCAGCATTGGACAGAACACCTACAATGAGCAGTTCTTC
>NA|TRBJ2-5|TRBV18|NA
CASSPTANQETQYF
TGTGCCAGCTCACCGACAGCGAACCAAGAGACCCAGTACTTC
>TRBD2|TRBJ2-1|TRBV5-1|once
CASSLPSGVYSEQFF
TGCGCCAGCAGCTTGCCTAGCGGGGTCTACAGTGAGCAGTTCTTC
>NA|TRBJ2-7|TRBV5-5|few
CASSLAASQNYEQYF
TGTGCCAGCAGCTTGGCCGCCAGTCAAAACTACGAGCAGTACTTC
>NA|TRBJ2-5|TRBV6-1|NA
CASSRTFNQETQYF
TGTGCCAGCAGTCGAACTTTCAACCAAGAGACCCAGTACTTC
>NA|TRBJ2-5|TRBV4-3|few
CASSQESQGFQETQYF
TGCGCCAGCAGCCAAGAGTCTCAGGGGTTCCAAGAGACCCAGTACTTC
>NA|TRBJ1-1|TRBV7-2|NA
CASSPRTRYTEAFF
TGTGCCAGCAGCCCGCGGACAAGATACACTGAAGCTTTCTTT
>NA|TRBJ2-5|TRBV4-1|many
CASSRLSGTQETQYF
TGCGCCAGCAGCAGACTTTCGGGGACCCAAGAGACCCAGTACTTC
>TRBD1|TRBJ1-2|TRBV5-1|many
CASSPRTGSGYGYTF
TGCGCCAGCAGCCCGAGGACAGGAAGTGGGTATGGCTACACCTTC
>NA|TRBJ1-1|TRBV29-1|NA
CSVHGIDTEAFF
TGCAGCGTTCATGGGATTGACACTGAAGCTTTCTTT
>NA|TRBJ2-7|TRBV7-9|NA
CASSHFAQKHYEQYF
TGTGCCAGCAGCCATTTCGCGCAGAAACACTACGAGCAGTACTTC
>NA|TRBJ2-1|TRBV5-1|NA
CASSLAVPNNEQFF
TGCGCCAGCAGTTTAGCGGTTCCGAACAATGAGCAGTTCTTC
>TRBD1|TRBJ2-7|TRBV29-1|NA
CSVDRGGSEQYF
TGCAGCGTAGACAGGGGTGGTAGCGAGCAGTACTTC
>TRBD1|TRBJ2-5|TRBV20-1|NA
CSASPGQGETQYF
TGCAGTGCTAGCCCAGGACAGGGGGAGACCCAGTACTTC
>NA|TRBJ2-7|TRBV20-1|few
CSARVPGPTYEQYF
TGCAGTGCTAGAGTGCCGGGACCCACGTACGAGCAGTACTTC
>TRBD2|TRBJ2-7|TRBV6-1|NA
CASSPKTSGRSYEQYF
TGTGCCAGCAGCCCTAAAACTAGCGGGAGGTCCTACGAGCAGTACTTC
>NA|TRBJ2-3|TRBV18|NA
CASSPIFRETQYF
TGTGCCAGCTCACCAATCTTCCGGGAGACGCAGTATTTT
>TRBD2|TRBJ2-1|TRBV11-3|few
CASSPGGASTYNEQFF
TGTGCCAGCAGCCCGGGGGGGGCTAGTACCTACAATGAGCAGTTCTTC
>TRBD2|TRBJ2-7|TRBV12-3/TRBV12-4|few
CASSLSGLAGTYEQYF
TGTGCCAGCAGTTTATCCGGACTAGCGGGAACCTACGAGCAGTACTTC
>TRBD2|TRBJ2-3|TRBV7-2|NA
CASSWGLAADTQYF
TGTGCCAGCAGCTGGGGACTAGCGGCAGATACGCAGTATTTT
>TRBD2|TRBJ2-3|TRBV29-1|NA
CSVVATSGSKFSTDTQYF
TGCAGCGTTGTAGCAACTAGCGGGAGCAAGTTTAGCACAGATACGCAGTATTTT